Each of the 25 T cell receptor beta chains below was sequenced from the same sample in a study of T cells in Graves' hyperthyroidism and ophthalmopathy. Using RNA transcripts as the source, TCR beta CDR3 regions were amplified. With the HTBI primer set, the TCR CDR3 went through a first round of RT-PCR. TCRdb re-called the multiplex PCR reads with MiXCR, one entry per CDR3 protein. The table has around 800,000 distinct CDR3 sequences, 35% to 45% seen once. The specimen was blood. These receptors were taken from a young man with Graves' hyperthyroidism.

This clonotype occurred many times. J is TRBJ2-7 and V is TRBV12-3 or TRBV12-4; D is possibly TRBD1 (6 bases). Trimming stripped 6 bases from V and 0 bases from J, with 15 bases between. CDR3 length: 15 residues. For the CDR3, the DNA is TGTGCCAGCAGCAGACAGGCCCTTAGCTCCTACGAGCAGTACTTC. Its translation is CASSRQALSSYEQYF.

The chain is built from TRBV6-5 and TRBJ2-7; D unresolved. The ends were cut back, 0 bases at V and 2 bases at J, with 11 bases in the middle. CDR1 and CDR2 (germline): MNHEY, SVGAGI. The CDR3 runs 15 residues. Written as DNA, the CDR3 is TGTGCCAGCAGTTACTCGCCAGTTGAGGCCTACGAGCAGTACTTC. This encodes CASSYSPVEAYEQYF.

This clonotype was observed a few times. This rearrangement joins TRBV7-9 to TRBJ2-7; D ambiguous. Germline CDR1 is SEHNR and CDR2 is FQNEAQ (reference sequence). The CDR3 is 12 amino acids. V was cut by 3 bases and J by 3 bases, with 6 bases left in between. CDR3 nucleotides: TGTGCCAGCAGCTTCGACTTCTACGAGCAGTACTTC. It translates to CASSFDFYEQYF.

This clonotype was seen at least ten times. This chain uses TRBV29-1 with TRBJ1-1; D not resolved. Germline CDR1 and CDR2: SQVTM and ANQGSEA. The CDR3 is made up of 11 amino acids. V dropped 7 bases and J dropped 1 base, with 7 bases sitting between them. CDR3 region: CSAQTNTEAFF. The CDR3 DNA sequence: TGCAGCGCTCAGACGAACACTGAAGCTTTCTTT. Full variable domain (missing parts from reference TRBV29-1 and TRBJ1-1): SAVISQKPSRDICQRGTSLTIQCQVDSQVTMMFWYRQQPGQSLTLIATANQGSEATYESGFVIDKFPISRPNLTFSTLTVSNMSPEDSSIYLCSAQTNTEAFFGQGTRLTVV.

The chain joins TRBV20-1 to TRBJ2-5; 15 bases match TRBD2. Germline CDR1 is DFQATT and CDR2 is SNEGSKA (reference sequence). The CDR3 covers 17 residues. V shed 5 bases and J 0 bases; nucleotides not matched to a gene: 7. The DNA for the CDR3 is TGCAGTGCTCCCGGACTAGCGGGGGGGTTGGACCAAGAGACCCAGTACTTC. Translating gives CSAPGLAGGLDQETQYF.

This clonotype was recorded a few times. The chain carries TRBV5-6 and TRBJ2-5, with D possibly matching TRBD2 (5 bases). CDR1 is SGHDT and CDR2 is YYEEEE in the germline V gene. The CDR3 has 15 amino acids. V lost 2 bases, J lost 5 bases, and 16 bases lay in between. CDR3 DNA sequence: TGTGCCAGCAGCTTTCGGTCCTCCCGAGGGGAGACCCAGTACTTC. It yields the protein CASSFRSSRGETQYF.

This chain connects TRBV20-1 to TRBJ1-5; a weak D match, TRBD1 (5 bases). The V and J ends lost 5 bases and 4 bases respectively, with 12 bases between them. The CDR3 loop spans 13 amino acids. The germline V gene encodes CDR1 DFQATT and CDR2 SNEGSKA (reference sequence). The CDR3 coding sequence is TGCAGTGCTTCGACAGCCGTTAATCAGCCCCAGCATTTT. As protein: CSASTAVNQPQHF.

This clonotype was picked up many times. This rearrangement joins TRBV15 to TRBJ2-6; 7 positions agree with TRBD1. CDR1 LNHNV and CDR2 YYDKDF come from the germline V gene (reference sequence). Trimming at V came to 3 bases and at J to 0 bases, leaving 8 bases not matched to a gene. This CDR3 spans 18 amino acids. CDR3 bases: TGTGCCACCAGCAGTACTCCGGGACAGCTCTCTGGGGCCAACGTCCTGACTTTC. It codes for CATSSTPGQLSGANVLTF.

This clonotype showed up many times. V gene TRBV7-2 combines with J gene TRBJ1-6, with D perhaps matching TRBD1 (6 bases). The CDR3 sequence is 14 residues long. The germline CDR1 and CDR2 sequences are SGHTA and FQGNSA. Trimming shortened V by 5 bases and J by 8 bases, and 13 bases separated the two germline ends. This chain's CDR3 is CASSPTGPHSPLHF. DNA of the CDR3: TGTGCCAGCAGCCCCACAGGGCCCCATTCACCCCTCCACTTT.

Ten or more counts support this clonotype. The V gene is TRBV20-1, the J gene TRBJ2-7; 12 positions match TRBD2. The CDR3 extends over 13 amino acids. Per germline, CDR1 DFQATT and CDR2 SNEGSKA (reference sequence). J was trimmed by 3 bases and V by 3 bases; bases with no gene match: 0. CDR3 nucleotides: TGCAGTGCTAGGACTAGCGGGAGCTACGAGCAGTACTTC. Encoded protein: CSARTSGSYEQYF.

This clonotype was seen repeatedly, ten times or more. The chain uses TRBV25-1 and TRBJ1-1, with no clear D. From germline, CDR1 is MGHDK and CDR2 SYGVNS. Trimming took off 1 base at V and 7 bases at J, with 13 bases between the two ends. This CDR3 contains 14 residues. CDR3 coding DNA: TGTGCCAGCAGTGAATTCGGGGAGTTCGATGAAGCTTTCTTT. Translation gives CASSEFGEFDEAFF.

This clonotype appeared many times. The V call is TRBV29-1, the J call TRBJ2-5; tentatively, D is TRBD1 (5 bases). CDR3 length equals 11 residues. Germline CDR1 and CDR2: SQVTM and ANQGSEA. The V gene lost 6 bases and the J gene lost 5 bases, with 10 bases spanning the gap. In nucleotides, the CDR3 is TGCAGCGTCGCCGCAGGGGAGACCCAGTACTTC. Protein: CSVAAGETQYF.

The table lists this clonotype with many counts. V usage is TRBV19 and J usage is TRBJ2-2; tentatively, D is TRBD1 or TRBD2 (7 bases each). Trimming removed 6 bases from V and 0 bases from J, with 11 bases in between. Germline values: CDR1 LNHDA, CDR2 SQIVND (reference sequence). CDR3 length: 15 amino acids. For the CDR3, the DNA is TGTGCCAGTAGCCAGGGGGGGACGAACACCGGGGAGCTGTTTTTT. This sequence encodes CASSQGGTNTGELFF.

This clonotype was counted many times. CDR3 amino acids: CASSLFLGDQPQHF. DNA for the CDR3: TGTGCCAGCAGCTTATTTTTGGGCGATCAGCCCCAGCATTTT. The J gene is TRBJ1-5, the V gene TRBV5-8; D gene uncertain. This CDR3 region has 14 residues. V dropped 2 bases and J dropped 5 bases, with 11 bases sitting between them. Germline CDR1 and CDR2: SGHTS and YDEGEE.

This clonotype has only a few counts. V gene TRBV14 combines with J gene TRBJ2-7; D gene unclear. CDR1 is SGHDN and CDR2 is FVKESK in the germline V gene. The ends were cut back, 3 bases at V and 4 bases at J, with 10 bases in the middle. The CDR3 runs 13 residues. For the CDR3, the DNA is TGTGCCAGCAGCCACCTTGAAGATTACGAGCAGTACTTC. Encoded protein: CASSHLEDYEQYF.

The CDR3 bases are TGTGCCAGTAGTACCTCCCACAGGAGCAATCAGCCCCAGCATTTT. Its protein is CASSTSHRSNQPQHF. The V gene is TRBV19, the J gene TRBJ1-5, with a weak D call TRBD1 (5 bases). V lost 4 bases and J lost 1, with 11 bases in between. Germline V CDR1 and CDR2: LNHDA, SQIVND (reference sequence). This CDR3 comprises 15 residues.

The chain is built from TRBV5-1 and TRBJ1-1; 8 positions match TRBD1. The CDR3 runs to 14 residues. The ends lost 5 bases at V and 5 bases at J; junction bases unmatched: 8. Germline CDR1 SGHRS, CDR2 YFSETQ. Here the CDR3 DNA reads TGCGCCAGCAGACCGACAGGGGAGGGGACTGAAGCTTTCTTT. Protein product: CASRPTGEGTEAFF. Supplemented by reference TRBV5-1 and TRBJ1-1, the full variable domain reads KAGVTQTPRYLIKTRGQQVTLSCSPISGHRSVSWYQQTPGQGLQFLFEYFSETQRNKGNFPGRFSGRQFSNSRSEMNVSTLELGDSALYLCASRPTGEGTEAFFGQGTRLTVV.

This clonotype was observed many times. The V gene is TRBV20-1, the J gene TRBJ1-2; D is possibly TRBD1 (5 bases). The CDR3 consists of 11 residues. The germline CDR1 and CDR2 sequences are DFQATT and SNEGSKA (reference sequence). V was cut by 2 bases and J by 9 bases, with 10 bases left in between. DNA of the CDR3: TGCAGTGCTAGACCGGACATGCGCTACACCTTC. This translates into CSARPDMRYTF.

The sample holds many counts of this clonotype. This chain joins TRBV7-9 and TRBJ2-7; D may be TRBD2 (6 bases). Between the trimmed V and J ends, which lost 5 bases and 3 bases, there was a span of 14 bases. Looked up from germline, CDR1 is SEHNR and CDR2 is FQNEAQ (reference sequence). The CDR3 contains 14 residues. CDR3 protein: CASSTASANYEQYF. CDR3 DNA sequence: TGTGCCAGCAGCACAGCTAGCGCCAACTACGAGCAGTACTTC.

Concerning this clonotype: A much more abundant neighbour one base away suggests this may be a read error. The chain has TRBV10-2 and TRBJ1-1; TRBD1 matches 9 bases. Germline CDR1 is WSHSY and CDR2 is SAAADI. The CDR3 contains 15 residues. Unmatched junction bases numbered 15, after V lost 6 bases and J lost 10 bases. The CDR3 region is CASSPPGQGWSGAFF. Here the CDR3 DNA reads TGCGCCAGCAGCCCGCCGGGACAGGGTTGGTCTGGAGCTTTCTTT.

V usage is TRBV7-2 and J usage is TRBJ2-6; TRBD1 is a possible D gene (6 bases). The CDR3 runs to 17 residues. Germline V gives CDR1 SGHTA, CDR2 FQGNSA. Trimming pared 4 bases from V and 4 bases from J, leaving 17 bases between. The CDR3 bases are TGTGCCAGCAGCTCACAGGGAAGGATCGGCGGGGCCAACGTCCTGACTTTC. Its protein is CASSSQGRIGGANVLTF.

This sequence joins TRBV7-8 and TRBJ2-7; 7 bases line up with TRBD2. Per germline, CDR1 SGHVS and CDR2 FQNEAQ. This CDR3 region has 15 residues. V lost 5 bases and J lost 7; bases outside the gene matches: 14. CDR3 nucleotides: TGTGCCAGCAGCGTACAACTCGGGGGGTTTAGAGAGCAGTACTTC. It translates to CASSVQLGGFREQYF.

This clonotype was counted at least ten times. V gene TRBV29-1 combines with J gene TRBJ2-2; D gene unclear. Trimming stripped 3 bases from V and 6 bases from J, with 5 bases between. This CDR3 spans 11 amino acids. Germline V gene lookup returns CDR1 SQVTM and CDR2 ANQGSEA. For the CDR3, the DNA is TGCAGCGTTGATGAATCCGGGGAGCTGTTTTTT. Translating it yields CSVDESGELFF.

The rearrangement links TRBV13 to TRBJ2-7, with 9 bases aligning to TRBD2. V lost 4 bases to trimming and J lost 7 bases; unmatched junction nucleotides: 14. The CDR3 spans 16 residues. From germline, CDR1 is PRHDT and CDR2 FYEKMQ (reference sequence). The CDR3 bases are TGTGCCAGCAGCTCGGGACTAGCCGGCGTCAAGGGGGAGCAGTACTTC. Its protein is CASSSGLAGVKGEQYF.

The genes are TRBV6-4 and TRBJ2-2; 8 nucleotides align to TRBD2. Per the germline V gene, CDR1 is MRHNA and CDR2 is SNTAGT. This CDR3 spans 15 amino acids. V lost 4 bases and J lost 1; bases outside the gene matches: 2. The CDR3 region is CASSVSGVNTGELFF. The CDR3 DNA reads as TGTGCCAGCAGTGTTAGCGGGGTGAACACCGGGGAGCTGTTTTTT.